This is a list of T cell receptor beta chains from one sample in a study of blood T cell repertoires in COVID-19. Sequenced by immunoSEQ multiplex PCR; TCRdb stores in-frame clones only, minus some. The sample lists about 110,000 clones; approximately 78% were seen once. The sequenced sample was peripheral blood. These receptors were taken from a man between 65 and 85 years old with acute or convalescent COVID-19. Each CDR3 is given with its conserved first and last residue. Each record gives: D gene, J gene, clone size, V gene, CDR3 protein, CDR3 DNA. D genes are given only for firm matches. Rows may omit the clone size; those that give it use once, few, many or a size class.

>TRBD1|TRBJ1-4|-|TRBV28
CASTQVRGLFTNEKLFF
TGTGCCAGCACCCAGGTTAGGGGGCTGTTTACTAATGAAAAACTGTTTTTT
>TRBD1|TRBJ1-5|-|TRBV20-1
CSVSQGARGNQPQHF
TGCAGTGTTAGTCAGGGGGCGCGTGGCAATCAGCCCCAGCATTTT
>-|TRBJ1-1|-|TRBV5-1
CASSLGQSTEAFF
TGCGCCAGCAGCTTGGGGCAGTCCACTGAAGCTTTCTTT
>TRBD1|TRBJ2-7|once|TRBV6-6
CASSYGTAGNYEQYF
TGTGCCAGCAGTTACGGGACAGCAGGGAACTACGAGCAGTACTTC
>-|TRBJ1-5|-|TRBV2
CASSGEAINQPQHF
TGTGCCAGCAGTGGGGAGGCGATCAATCAGCCCCAGCATTTT
>-|TRBJ1-6|few|TRBV6-5
CASSYNSRSYNSPLHF
TGTGCCAGCAGTTATAACAGCAGAAGCTATAATTCACCCCTCCACTTT
>-|TRBJ2-3|-|TRBV19
CASSIDRAVTDTQYF
TGTGCCAGTAGTATAGACCGCGCGGTTACAGATACGCAGTATTTT
>-|TRBJ2-3|once|TRBV2
CASSDRVTDTQYF
TGTGCCAGCAGTGACAGGGTCACAGATACGCAGTATTTT
>TRBD1|TRBJ2-3|-|TRBV5-1
CASSPSGTGDTDTQYF
TGCGCCAGCAGCCCCTCCGGGACAGGGGACACAGATACGCAGTATTTT
>-|TRBJ2-7|-|TRBV7-5
CVRSHLEVLAYEQYF
TGTGTCAGAAGCCACCTGGAGGTTTTGGCCTACGAGCAGTACTTC
>-|TRBJ2-3|-|TRBV5-1
CASSLGTSGVTDTQYF
TGCGCCAGCAGCCTAGGGACATCCGGTGTGACAGATACGCAGTATTTT
>TRBD1|TRBJ2-7|few|TRBV5-1
CASSPRTGVSYEQYF
TGCGCCAGCAGCCCCCGGACAGGAGTCTCCTACGAGCAGTACTTC
>-|TRBJ1-1|-|TRBV3-1/TRBV3-2
CASSQGGLMNTEAFF
TGTGCCAGCAGCCAGGGGGGTCTCATGAACACTGAAGCTTTCTTT
>TRBD1|TRBJ2-3|once|TRBV5-6
CASSLGGTGAQYF
TGTGCCAGCAGCTTGGGAGGGACAGGGGCTCAGTATTTT
>-|TRBJ2-3|few|TRBV7-9
CASSFLLDTDTQYF
TGTGCCAGCAGCTTTCTTCTAGATACAGATACGCAGTATTTT
>TRBD1|TRBJ1-6|-|TRBV5-1
CASSLGTGERSPLHF
TGCGCCAGCAGCCTTGGGACAGGGGAAAGATCACCCCTCCACTTT
>-|TRBJ1-5|-|TRBV12-3/TRBV12-4
CASSLNQPQHF
TGTGCCAGCAGTCTAAATCAGCCCCAGCATTTT
>-|TRBJ2-3|few|TRBV9
CASSVSTRSDTQYF
TGTGCCAGCAGCGTATCGACTAGGTCAGATACGCAGTATTTT
>-|TRBJ2-7|-|TRBV28
CASSFQQGRTYEQYF
TGTGCCAGCAGTTTTCAGCAGGGGCGTACCTACGAGCAGTACTTC
>TRBD2|TRBJ2-2|once|TRBV11-2
CASSLQAGGGTGELFF
TGTGCCAGCAGCCTCCAAGCGGGAGGAGGAACCGGGGAGCTGTTTTTT
>TRBD2|TRBJ2-5|-|TRBV10-3
CAISDTPGLAGGETQYF
TGTGCCATCAGTGATACCCCGGGACTAGCGGGTGGAGAGACCCAGTACTTC
>-|TRBJ2-7|-|TRBV27
CASSLRGGKAYEQYF
TGTGCCAGCAGTTTAAGGGGGGGGAAAGCCTACGAGCAGTACTTC
>TRBD1|TRBJ2-5|-|TRBV6-6
CASSLTTGGLGGETQYF
TGTGCCAGCAGTCTTACAACAGGGGGCCTAGGGGGCGAGACCCAGTACTTC
>TRBD2|TRBJ2-5|-|TRBV6-1
CASSEVVAGKETQYF
TGTGCCAGCAGTGAAGTTGTAGCGGGGAAAGAGACCCAGTACTTC
>TRBD1|TRBJ1-5|-|TRBV19
CASSMTGSNQPQHF
TGTGCCAGTAGTATGACAGGGTCGAATCAGCCCCAGCATTTT
>-|TRBJ1-6|-|TRBV5-1
CASSLSTGTYNSPLHF
TGCGCCAGCAGCTTGTCAACAGGGACCTATAATTCACCCCTCCACTTT